Listed below are T cell receptor beta chains from one sample, sequenced in a study of shared clonotypes between healthy human individuals. Profiling relied on immunoSEQ multiplex PCR, and the TCRdb table lists in-frame clones only, not all of them. Of 2.5 million or so clones listed, around 94% are singletons. Sequencing used naive CD4+ T cells sorted from blood. These TCRs come from a man aged 18 to 29 in good health. Each CDR3 is given with its conserved first and last residue. A D gene is named only where the DNA matches it firmly.

j_call v_call d_call cdr3_aa cdr3_nt
TRBJ2-7 TRBV25-1 TRBD1 CASSVIRGSGQYF TGTGCCAGCAGTGTAATCAGGGGGTCGGGGCAGTACTTC
TRBJ2-7 TRBV10-3 TRBD1 CATGTGGYEQYF TGTGCCACAGGGACAGGGGGCTACGAGCAGTACTTC
TRBJ2-7 TRBV19 TRBD1 CASSIQGASYEQYF TGTGCCAGTAGTATCCAGGGGGCCTCCTACGAGCAGTACTTC
TRBJ2-7 TRBV18 TRBD1 CASSTGEKYEQYF TGTGCCAGCTCAACAGGGGAAAAGTACGAGCAGTACTTC
TRBJ2-7 TRBV7-2 TRBD1 CASSHGTGGYEQYF TGTGCCAGCAGCCACGGGACAGGGGGGTACGAGCAGTACTTC
TRBJ2-7 TRBV18 TRBD1 CASSPTTGGRYEQYF TGTGCCAGCTCACCAACGACAGGGGGCAGGTACGAGCAGTACTTC
TRBJ1-1 TRBV30 - CAWSPPQVLAEAFF TGTGCCTGGAGCCCCCCACAGGTTTTGGCCGAAGCTTTCTTT
TRBJ2-7 TRBV7-2 - CASSLIGRLYEQYF TGTGCCAGCAGCCTGATAGGGAGGTTGTACGAGCAGTACTTC
TRBJ1-1 TRBV5-4 - CASSSGTFGDTEAFF TGTGCCAGCAGCAGCGGGACTTTTGGTGACACTGAAGCTTTCTTT
TRBJ2-5 TRBV28 - CASSFTYQETQYF TGTGCCAGCAGTTTTACGTACCAAGAGACCCAGTACTTC
TRBJ2-7 TRBV7-6 - CASSLAGSAGSYEQYF TGTGCCAGCAGCTTAGCGGGTAGTGCGGGATCCTACGAGCAGTACTTC
TRBJ1-1 TRBV4-1 - CASSQGGVLGNTEAFF TGCGCCAGCAGCCAAGGAGGGGTATTGGGTAACACTGAAGCTTTCTTT
TRBJ1-1 TRBV10-3 - CAISESQGYTEAFF TGTGCCATCAGTGAGTCACAGGGCTACACTGAAGCTTTCTTT
TRBJ2-7 TRBV9 TRBD2 CASSVGVAGSSYEQYF TGTGCCAGCAGCGTAGGGGTAGCGGGTAGCTCCTACGAGCAGTACTTC
TRBJ2-1 TRBV6-6 TRBD2 CASSRLAGGRNEQFF TGTGCCAGCAGCCGACTAGCGGGGGGGCGGAATGAGCAGTTCTTC
TRBJ2-7 TRBV19 - CASSIGGGYEQYF TGTGCCAGTAGTATAGGAGGGGGCTACGAGCAGTACTTC
TRBJ2-7 TRBV6-6 TRBD1 CASSLGTGSSYEQYF TGTGCCAGCAGTCTAGGGACAGGGAGCTCCTACGAGCAGTACTTC
TRBJ1-2 TRBV29-1 TRBD1 CSDRDRTANYGYTF TGCAGTGACAGGGACAGGACGGCTAACTATGGCTACACCTTC